This T cell receptor beta chain was retrieved from a study of early T cells in non-severe SARS-CoV-2 infection. Looking at the study overall: Sequencing was performed on bulk RNA from unsorted whole blood, leaving chains unpaired. General study results and limits: Using VDJdb, the matching emphasized anti-spike CD8 responses while missing private and CD4 specificities.

Comments on this clonotype: Its specificity is not known.

The TCR library protocol attached unique molecular identifiers to the individual cDNA molecules. Using its own MiXCR run on the 5' RACE reads, TCRdb lists one record per CDR3 protein. The repertoire holds 80,000 to 100,000 distinct CDR3 sequences, with about 15% as singletons. The TCR sequence derives from an adult who was a healthcare worker with PCR-confirmed SARS-CoV-2 infection or an uninfected control (not recorded which). Sequencing was done on a sample of whole blood.

The CDR3 spells CASSQVARAGNTIYF. The CDR3 DNA reads as TGTGCCAGCAGCCAAGTGGCCAGGGCTGGAAACACCATATATTTT. The chain has TRBV3-1 and TRBJ1-3, with a tentative D call TRBD1 (5 bases). The germline V and J ends were trimmed by 1 base and 2 bases, with 9 bases remaining between them. Germline lookup yields CDR1 LGHDT and CDR2 YNNKEL (reference sequence). The CDR3 runs to 15 residues.